The 13 T cell receptor beta chains given below trace back to one sample, sequenced in a study of radiotherapy plus CTLA-4 blockade in lung cancer. Repertoires were generated with immunoSEQ multiplex PCR, while TCRdb's copy carries only in-frame clones and drops some. This sample carries tens of thousands of clones, 88% of them seen once, and the ten largest clones take approximately 8%. Specimen: peripheral blood, collected from a patient treated with radiotherapy plus ipilimumab. The receptors stem from a human donor with non-small cell lung cancer whose response to radiotherapy plus ipilimumab could not be evaluated.

The V call is TRBV7-9, the J call TRBJ2-3; 8 bases match TRBD2. The CDR3 is made up of 17 amino acids. CDR1 SEHNR and CDR2 FQNEAQ come from the germline V gene (reference sequence). With V trimmed by 7 bases and J by 0 bases, 12 bases remained unmatched. The CDR3 loop is CASTDPSGFASTDTQYF. Written as DNA, the CDR3 is TGTGCCAGCACCGATCCTAGCGGGTTCGCTAGCACAGATACGCAGTATTTT.

The J gene is TRBJ1-2, the V gene TRBV7-2, with a tentative D call TRBD1 (5 bases). Germline values: CDR1 SGHTA, CDR2 FQGNSA. The V end lost 5 bases, the J end lost 4 bases, and 14 bases lay between the germline ends. The CDR3 spans 14 residues. The CDR3 nucleotides read TGTGCCAGCAGCCCTCAGCCAGGGTCCTATGGCTACACCTTC. It yields the protein CASSPQPGSYGYTF.

The chain carries TRBV6-6 and TRBJ2-6; the match to TRBD1 covers 7 bases. J was trimmed by 4 bases and V by 10 bases; bases with no gene match: 13. The CDR3 spans 16 residues. Germline V gives CDR1 MNHNY, CDR2 SVGAGI (reference sequence). The CDR3 bases are TGTGCCACCGTGGACAGGTCCCTAGTCGGGGCCAACGTCCTGACTTTC. Translated, it gives CATVDRSLVGANVLTF.

The J gene is TRBJ2-2, the V gene TRBV27; 7 bases agree with TRBD1. The CDR3 has 16 amino acids. In germline, CDR1 is MNHEY, CDR2 SMNVEV (reference sequence). The V gene end was trimmed by 2 bases and the J gene end by 5 bases; junction bases not matched to a gene: 8. The CDR3 DNA follows: TGTGCCAGCAGTTTAGGCAGGGGGATCGGGACCGGGGAGCTGTTTTTT. This translates into CASSLGRGIGTGELFF.

This clone appeared a single time. V usage is TRBV11-2 and J usage is TRBJ2-7; D uncertain. The CDR3 has 12 residues. Germline lookup yields CDR1 SGHAT and CDR2 FQNNGV. V was clipped by 5 bases and J by 4 bases, with 9 bases between them. In DNA, the CDR3 is TGTGCCAGCAGCCCGAACGGGTACGAGCAGTACTTC. Its translation is CASSPNGYEQYF.

The CDR3 loop reads CASRMGGDTDTQYF. The CDR3 DNA sequence: TGCGCCAGCCGGATGGGGGGGGACACAGATACGCAGTATTTT. The genes are TRBV5-1 and TRBJ2-3; TRBD2 matches at 7 bases. The CDR3 totals 14 residues. Germline CDR1 reads SGHRS; CDR2 reads YFSETQ. V was clipped by 7 bases and J by 2 bases; unmatched bases: 7.

V is TRBV6-1 and J is TRBJ1-2; 10 nucleotides line up with TRBD1. The germline V gene has CDR1 MNHNS and CDR2 SASEGT. This CDR3 contains 16 residues. Germline trimming cut 2 bases from V and 8 bases from J; bases unmatched to any gene: 11. The CDR3 DNA reads as TGTGCCAGCAGTGAACTGAGCGGGACAGGGGCTTACGGCTACACCTTC. Protein product: CASSELSGTGAYGYTF.

This clone was detected only a few times. The chain has TRBV12-5 and TRBJ2-7; possible D gene TRBD1, 6 bases. The V gene lost 4 bases and the J gene lost 5 bases, with 18 bases spanning the gap. This CDR3 has 15 amino acids. Germline assignment: CDR1 LGHNT and CDR2 FRNRAP. CDR3 sequence (DNA): TGTGCTAGTGGTTGGGGATCTCAGGGGAACAACGAGCAGTACTTC. This gives the protein CASGWGSQGNNEQYF.

CDR3 protein: CASSRGLAGETQYF. As DNA, the CDR3 is TGTGCCAGCAGCCGGGGACTAGCGGGGGAGACCCAGTACTTC. V usage is TRBV9 and J usage is TRBJ2-5; 13 nucleotides agree with TRBD2. Trimming removed 4 bases from V and 5 bases from J; junction bases left unmatched: 2. The CDR3 extends over 14 amino acids. Germline-derived CDR1 and CDR2 are SGDLS and YYNGEE.

The chain couples TRBV7-2 to TRBJ2-7; possibly TRBD1 for D (6 bases). Trimming took off 5 bases at V and 3 bases at J, with 11 bases between the two ends. The V gene's germline CDR1 is SGHTA and CDR2 FQGNSA. This CDR3 has 13 amino acids. The CDR3 DNA follows: TGTGCCAGCAGCGAGGACAGATACTACGAGCAGTACTTC. This translates into CASSEDRYYEQYF.

This clone was seen only a few times. V and J are TRBV5-6 and TRBJ2-7; a weak D match, TRBD1 (7 bases). Germline values: CDR1 SGHDT, CDR2 YYEEEE. The CDR3 has 15 residues. V lost 3 bases and J 4 bases, leaving 17 bases between the germline ends. CDR3 sequence reads: CASSSGGLGAYEQYF. DNA of the CDR3: TGTGCCAGCAGCTCAGGGGGGCTAGGGGCTTACGAGCAGTACTTC.

The chain combines TRBV13 with TRBJ2-7; maybe TRBD2 (6 bases). Germline CDR1 PRHDT, CDR2 FYEKMQ (reference sequence). The CDR3 is made up of 15 amino acids. The V gene lost 0 bases and the J gene lost 0 bases, with 9 bases spanning the gap. The CDR3 reads CASSLGSGASYEQYF. The DNA of the CDR3 is TGTGCCAGCAGCTTAGGTAGCGGTGCCTCCTACGAGCAGTACTTC.

The rearrangement uses TRBV5-8 and TRBJ1-5; possibly TRBD1 for D (6 bases). The germline CDR1 and CDR2 sequences are SGHTS and YDEGEE. The V end lost 1 base, the J end lost 0 bases, and 14 bases lay between the germline ends. The CDR3 extends over 17 amino acids. The CDR3 DNA reads TGTGCCAGCAGCTTGACAGGGCTGTTTGCTAGCAATCAGCCCCAGCATTTT. It translates to CASSLTGLFASNQPQHF. The full variable domain, with the rest looked up from reference TRBV5-8 and TRBJ1-5, is EAGVTQSPTHLIKTRGQQATLRCSPISGHTSVYWYQQALGLGLQFLLWYDEGEERNRGNFPPRFSGRQFPNYSSELNVNALELEDSALYLCASSLTGLFASNQPQHFGDGTRLSIL.